A single sample gave rise to the 31 T cell receptor beta chains below, sequenced in a study of control samples from healthy donors and cancer patients. Produced via immunoSEQ multiplex PCR; TCRdb's table is partial and in-frame only. The profile shows approximately 70,000 clones, less than 90% of them singletons. Sequences were obtained from blood. The receptors derive from a woman aged 45-65 years in good health.

V and J are TRBV30 and TRBJ2-5; D gene uncertain. Per germline, CDR1 GTSNPN and CDR2 SVGIG (reference sequence). V lost 4 bases, J lost 4 bases, and 10 bases lay in between. CDR3 length: 12 amino acids. CDR3 nucleotides: TGTGCCTGGAAGCTGGCAGGAGAGACCCAGTACTTC. Translation: CAWKLAGETQYF.

CDR3 in DNA: TGTGCCAGCACTCCGACGAGAGGACAGGGCCCCCTTGGCTACACCTTC. Its protein product is CASTPTRGQGPLGYTF. V gene TRBV28 combines with J gene TRBJ1-2; 8 positions match TRBD1. Germline loops: CDR1 MDHEN, CDR2 SYDVKM. This CDR3 has 16 residues. V lost 7 bases and J lost 7; bases outside the gene matches: 17.

This chain links TRBV7-8 with TRBJ2-7; 10 nucleotides align to TRBD1. Germline CDR1 reads SGHVS; CDR2 reads FQNEAQ. The V and J ends lost 4 bases and 2 bases, in that order; junction bases with no gene match: 14. This CDR3 is built from 18 residues. CDR3 sequence reads: CASSYALGQGKATYEQYF. The CDR3, as DNA: TGTGCCAGCAGCTACGCCTTGGGACAGGGGAAGGCGACCTACGAGCAGTACTTC.

This clone was detected only once. V gene TRBV30 combines with J gene TRBJ2-7, with 8 bases lining up with TRBD1. The CDR3 covers 14 residues. Looked up from germline, CDR1 is GTSNPN and CDR2 is SVGIG (reference sequence). Trimming removed 5 bases from V and 0 bases from J; junction bases left unmatched: 6. The CDR3 spells CAWGRTGGSYEQYF. CDR3 DNA: TGTGCCTGGGGGCGTACAGGGGGCTCCTACGAGCAGTACTTC.

The chain has TRBV2 and TRBJ1-2; no definite D call. The CDR3 extends over 12 amino acids. V was pared by 7 bases and J by 5 bases, with 11 bases between. In germline, CDR1 is SNHLY, CDR2 FYNNEI. The CDR3 region has the DNA TGTGCCAGCATCGGGCAGTCGTATGGCTACACCTTC. Amino acid sequence: CASIGQSYGYTF.

This sequence joins TRBV9 and TRBJ2-7; 9 bases are shared with TRBD1. Looked up from germline, CDR1 is SGDLS and CDR2 is YYNGEE. The CDR3 is 15 amino acids. V lost 5 bases, J lost 5 bases, and 11 bases stayed unmatched. The DNA of the CDR3 is TGTGCCAGCAGTTTACTCCCGGACAGGGGAAACGAGCAGTACTTC. Translated: CASSLLPDRGNEQYF.

The genes are TRBV5-4 and TRBJ2-1, with D unclear. The V gene lost 4 bases and the J gene lost 10 bases, with 15 bases spanning the gap. Germline loops: CDR1 SGHNT, CDR2 YYREEE (reference sequence). This CDR3 spans 13 amino acids. CDR3 amino acids: CASSAITRSEQFF. DNA for the CDR3: TGTGCCAGCAGCGCCATAACACGGTCAGAGCAGTTCTTC. The full variable domain, rest sourced from reference TRBV5-4 and TRBJ2-1, is ETGVTQSPTHLIKTRGQQVTLRCSSQSGHNTVSWYQQALGQGPQFIFQYYREEENGRGNFPPRFSGLQFPNYSSELNVNALELDDSALYLCASSAITRSEQFFGPGTRLTVL.

This chain links TRBV6-5 with TRBJ2-2; the D gene is possibly TRBD2 (5 bases). Germline V gives CDR1 MNHEY, CDR2 SVGAGI. Trimming took 0 bases from V and 1 from J, leaving 9 bases between them. The CDR3 has 16 amino acids. CDR3 protein: CASSYSMAGNTGELFF. CDR3 DNA: TGTGCCAGCAGTTACTCGATGGCGGGGAACACCGGGGAGCTGTTTTTT.

The count of this clone is one. The rearrangement joins TRBV18 to TRBJ2-2; D gene unclear. CDR1 is KGHSH and CDR2 is LQKENI in the germline V gene. Trimming cost V 2 bases and J 6 bases, with 10 bases left between them. The CDR3 has 14 amino acids. The CDR3 protein is CASSPRSSAGELFF. CDR3 in DNA: TGTGCCAGCTCACCAAGAAGTTCGGCCGGGGAGCTGTTTTTT.

This clone was detected once. The chain uses TRBV7-8 and TRBJ2-1; D may match TRBD1 or TRBD2 (5 bases each). The CDR3 has 13 amino acids. Germline V gene sequence: CDR1 SGHVS, CDR2 FQNEAQ. Deletions cut 1 base from V and 6 bases from J, with 7 bases between. CDR3 in amino acids: CASSLGGPNEQFF. CDR3 bases: TGTGCCAGCAGCTTAGGGGGACCCAATGAGCAGTTCTTC.

The rearrangement joins TRBV19 to TRBJ2-7; 11 bases agree with TRBD2. The junction had 10 bases not matched to a gene; V was cut back by 3 bases and J by 6 bases. CDR1 LNHDA and CDR2 SQIVND come from the germline V gene (reference sequence). This CDR3 contains 16 residues. In DNA form, the CDR3 reads TGTGCCAGTAGTATCATAGCGGGAGGGTCCCCTCCCGAGCAGTACTTC. Its translation is CASSIIAGGSPPEQYF.

The chain is built from TRBV6-5 and TRBJ1-2; D not resolved. V dropped 7 bases and J dropped 8 bases, with 11 bases sitting between them. This CDR3 region has 11 residues. The germline V gene has CDR1 MNHEY and CDR2 SVGAGI. The CDR3 here is CASTGPRGYTF. The CDR3 bases are TGTGCCAGCACCGGCCCGAGGGGCTACACCTTC.

V is TRBV28 and J is TRBJ2-5; 7 bases agree with TRBD2. The CDR3 totals 14 residues. Looked up from germline, CDR1 is MDHEN and CDR2 is SYDVKM. J lost 2 bases, V lost 5 bases, and 5 bases had no gene match. The CDR3 here is CASSPPSGQETQYF. CDR3 nucleotide sequence: TGTGCCAGCAGTCCGCCTAGCGGACAAGAGACCCAGTACTTC.

The rearrangement joins TRBV6-5 to TRBJ2-1, with 8 bases matching TRBD2. This CDR3 comprises 14 residues. V shed 7 bases, J shed 2 bases, and the junction held 4 bases outside the gene matches. CDR1 is MNHEY and CDR2 is SVGAGI in the germline V gene. Written as DNA, the CDR3 is TGTGCCAGCAAGGGTAGCGGGGCCTACAATGAGCAGTTCTTC. Its translation: CASKGSGAYNEQFF.

The count of this clone is one. This chain links TRBV7-9 with TRBJ2-1; D ambiguous. V was cut by 2 bases and J by 8 bases, with 7 bases left in between. Germline V gives CDR1 SEHNR, CDR2 FQNEAQ (reference sequence). The CDR3 length is 12 residues. The CDR3 loop is CASSLKNDEQFF. CDR3 sequence (DNA): TGTGCCAGCAGCTTAAAGAACGATGAGCAGTTCTTC.

The chain has TRBV7-8 and TRBJ2-3, with TRBD2 matching over 14 bases. Germline CDR1 reads SGHVS; CDR2 reads FQNEAQ. After removal of 1 base from V and 0 bases from J, the junction contained 3 bases not matched to a gene. This CDR3 has 18 residues. The chain's CDR3 is CASSLGLAGGISTDTQYF. Here the CDR3 DNA reads TGTGCCAGCAGCTTAGGACTAGCGGGAGGGATAAGCACAGATACGCAGTATTTT. The complete variable domain, with remaining parts taken from reference TRBV7-8 and TRBJ2-3, reads GAGVSQSPRYKVAKRGQDVALRCDPISGHVSLFWYQQALGQGPEFLTYFQNEAQLDKSGLPSDRFFAERPEGSVSTLKIQRTQQEDSAVYLCASSLGLAGGISTDTQYFGPGTRLTVL.

The chain has TRBV4-2 and TRBJ2-3, with 7 bases identical to TRBD2. The CDR3 contains 20 residues. CDR1 LGHNA and CDR2 YNFKEQ come from the germline V gene. Germline trimming cut 6 bases from V and 0 bases from J; bases unmatched to any gene: 21. The CDR3 coding sequence is TGTGCCAGCAGAGGAAAGGGCGGGGGAAACTTGATAGTCAGCACAGATACGCAGTATTTT. It specifies CASRGKGGGNLIVSTDTQYF.

V usage is TRBV7-8 and J usage is TRBJ2-1; D remains unclear. This CDR3 spans 17 amino acids. The germline V gene encodes CDR1 SGHVS and CDR2 FQNEAQ. Trimming removed 5 bases at V and 5 bases at J, with 22 bases between. The CDR3 DNA reads TGTGCCAGCAGCCCCGCTTTCTCTACGGCAAGAAACAATGAGCAGTTCTTC. It yields the protein CASSPAFSTARNNEQFF.

The CDR3 loop is CASRLGTAGANVLTF. CDR3 DNA: TGTGCCAGCAGACTCGGGACGGCTGGGGCCAACGTCCTGACTTTC. The chain joins TRBV6-5 to TRBJ2-6; tentatively, D is TRBD1 or TRBD2 (5 bases each). The ends were cut back, 6 bases at V and 2 bases at J, with 11 bases in the middle. CDR1 and CDR2 from the germline V gene are MNHEY and SVGAGI. This CDR3 comprises 15 residues.

In its sample, this clone was seen once. In DNA form, the CDR3 reads TGTGCCTGGAGGACTAGCGCCCTAGGCTATGAGCAGTTCTTC. Translating gives CAWRTSALGYEQFF. This rearrangement joins TRBV30 to TRBJ2-1; TRBD2 aligns across 8 bases. Germline V gene data show CDR1 as GTSNPN and CDR2 as SVGIG (reference sequence). CDR3 length equals 14 residues. The V segment lost 3 bases and the J segment 8 bases; nucleotides outside the gene matches: 9.

The chain is built from TRBV18 and TRBJ1-4; TRBD1 might be the D (6 bases). Germline CDR1 KGHSH, CDR2 LQKENI. This CDR3 is 15 amino acids long. V was shortened by 3 bases and J by 7 bases, with 15 bases between the two germline ends. The CDR3 loop reads CASSPGQTTGEKLFF. In nucleotides, the CDR3 is TGTGCCAGCTCACCGGGACAAACTACGGGTGAAAAACTGTTTTTT.

This clone was seen a single time. Here the CDR3 DNA reads TGTGCCAGCTCAGACCTGAGGAACACTGAAGCTTTCTTT. This gives the protein CASSDLRNTEAFF. The chain combines TRBV2 with TRBJ1-1; D not resolved. V gave up 8 bases and J gave up 1 base, with 11 bases separating them. CDR3 length: 13 residues. Germline lookup yields CDR1 SNHLY and CDR2 FYNNEI.

This clone has more than one count but fewer than ten. The chain is built from TRBV4-1 and TRBJ1-6; no firm D call. Germline CDR1 and CDR2: MGHRA and YSYEKL. CDR3 length equals 14 residues. V dropped 2 bases and J dropped 12 bases, with 14 bases sitting between them. The CDR3 loop is CASSQFPKELPLHF. The CDR3 nucleotides are TGCGCCAGCAGCCAATTTCCGAAGGAGCTACCCCTCCACTTT.

In regard to this clone: A junction end diverges from the germline sequence, so it may reflect a read error. V gene TRBV27 combines with J gene TRBJ2-4; D ambiguous. CDR1 is MNHEY and CDR2 is SMNVEV in the germline V gene (reference sequence). The length of the CDR3 is 17 residues. The CDR3 bases are TGTGCCAGTAGTTTCTGGGCGTTGATCCTAGCCAAAAACATTCAGTACTTC. Protein: CASSFWALILAKNIQYF.

This chain connects TRBV11-2 to TRBJ2-3; 7 bases line up with TRBD1. Germline loops: CDR1 SGHAT, CDR2 FQNNGV. This CDR3 is 18 amino acids long. The trim removed 1 base at V and 0 bases at J, leaving 10 bases unmatched. In nucleotides, the CDR3 is TGTGCCAGCAGCTTAGGAGGGGGCAGGGGCTATAGCACAGATACGCAGTATTTT. As protein: CASSLGGGRGYSTDTQYF.

This chain connects TRBV10-1 to TRBJ2-7; possible D gene TRBD2, 5 bases. This CDR3 contains 13 residues. CDR1 and CDR2 (germline): WNHNN, SYGVQD (reference sequence). The V gene lost 6 bases and the J gene lost 2 bases, with 11 bases spanning the gap. This CDR3 is CASRPGSTYEQYF. CDR3 nucleotide sequence: TGCGCCAGCAGACCGGGATCTACCTACGAGCAGTACTTC.

This chain connects TRBV19 to TRBJ2-1, with 11 bases lining up with TRBD1. The CDR3 is 14 amino acids. Germline assignment: CDR1 LNHDA and CDR2 SQIVND (reference sequence). V trimming: 4 bases; J trimming: 6 bases; junction bases outside the gene matches: 2. The CDR3 spells CASSRGTGGNEQFF. In DNA form, the CDR3 reads TGTGCCAGTAGTAGAGGGACAGGGGGCAATGAGCAGTTCTTC.

The gene calls are TRBV27 and TRBJ2-2; 8 positions agree with TRBD2. This CDR3 is 16 amino acids long. The trim removed 1 base at V and 1 base at J, leaving 2 bases unmatched. CDR1 MNHEY and CDR2 SMNVEV come from the germline V gene (reference sequence). CDR3: CASSLYAGGNTGELFF. The CDR3 DNA is TGTGCCAGCAGTTTATATGCGGGAGGGAACACCGGGGAGCTGTTTTTT.

This clone is termed medium-sized. The chain employs TRBV7-2 and TRBJ1-1; D possibly corresponds to TRBD1 (6 bases). CDR3 length: 16 residues. Per the germline V gene, CDR1 is SGHTA and CDR2 is FQGNSA. The V end was cut by 6 bases, the J end by 4 bases, with 21 bases between. The CDR3 loop is CASRPTRTGFATEAFF. The CDR3 nucleotides read TGTGCCAGCAGACCTACCCGAACAGGGTTTGCCACTGAAGCTTTCTTT. Based on the CDR3 plus reference TRBV7-2 and TRBJ1-1, the full variable domain is GAGVSQSPSNKVTEKGKDVELRCDPISGHTALYWYRQSLGQGLEFLIYFQGNSAPDKSGLPSDRFSAERTGGSVSTLTIQRTQQEDSAVYLCASRPTRTGFATEAFFGQGTRLTVV.

This clone was seen once. The chain couples TRBV11-3 to TRBJ2-1, with D tentatively TRBD2 (6 bases). Germline lookup yields CDR1 SGHNT and CDR2 YENEEA. This CDR3 has 14 residues. V shed 3 bases and J shed 4 bases, with 10 bases lying between them. The CDR3 bases are TGTGCCAGCAGCTTTGGGGGGTCGTACAATGAGCAGTTCTTC. This encodes CASSFGGSYNEQFF.

The chain has TRBV29-1 and TRBJ2-5, with a possible D match to TRBD1 (5 bases). V lost 6 bases, J lost 4 bases, and 12 bases lay in between. Germline CDR1 reads SQVTM; CDR2 reads ANQGSEA. The CDR3 has 12 amino acids. The CDR3 DNA reads TGCAGCGTCCGCTCCCAGGGAGAGACCCAGTACTTC. It translates to CSVRSQGETQYF.